The clone carrying this TCR beta chain was seen a single time. The CDR3 is made up of 15 amino acids. Germline CDR1 is MDHEN and CDR2 is SYDVKM. The J segment lost 3 bases and the V segment lost 4 bases, leaving 3 bases of the junction unmatched. Method: immunoSEQ multiplex PCR; TCRdb's copy keeps in-frame clones and lacks some. The table has roughly 16,000 clones, 73% seen once. The data originate from a study of PD-1 and CTLA-4 blockade in melanoma. Sequences were derived from CD8+ T cells from peripheral blood, sampled before anti-PD-1 treatment. This TCR derives from a human donor with melanoma. This chain uses TRBV28 with TRBJ1-1; 12 nucleotides align to TRBD1. As DNA, the CDR3 is TGTGCCAGCAGTTACGGGGACAGGGGGCACACTGAAGCTTTCTTT. Translated, it gives CASSYGDRGHTEAFF.